This T cell receptor beta chain emerged from a study of T-cell reconstitution after alpha-beta-depleted transplantation in children. Whole-study results and caveats: From newly produced T cells came most of the T-cell counts and diversity one year after transplant. Approximately two months post-transplant, alpha-beta T cells reportedly originated from several hundred expanded graft clones.

Concerning this clonotype: Its antigen is not known.

Unique molecular identifiers tagged the TCRbeta library. MiXCR, applied by TCRdb to the PCR reads, yields one record per CDR3 protein. Of about 590,000 distinct CDR3 sequences listed, about an eighth are singletons. CDR1 and CDR2 (germline): MNHEY, SVGAGI. There are 14 residues in the CDR3. V dropped 7 bases and J dropped 4 bases, with 15 bases sitting between them. This specimen consisted of PBMCs, mostly from graft donor cells, obtained 360 days after TCRalphabeta/CD19-depleted stem cell transplant. The V gene is TRBV6-5, the J gene TRBJ2-3; the D gene is possibly TRBD1 (5 bases). This sequence originates from a male patient under 18 who had a stem cell transplant for acute myeloid leukemia, so the T cells may come from the graft donor. This chain's CDR3 is CASNWSGRADTQYF. The CDR3 DNA reads TGTGCCAGCAATTGGTCAGGGCGTGCAGATACGCAGTATTTT.